This T cell receptor beta chain derives from a study of a mutant IDH1 vaccine in newly diagnosed glioma. The wider study: The sex distribution of treated patients was around 60% male and roughly 38% female, with a mean age of 40.4 years. Previous care, which was radiotherapy, temozolomide, or both, most often involved both.

General study results and limits: Across multiple MHC alleles, approximately 93% of patients had vaccine-induced responses. Any relationship between pseudoprogression and changes in top peripheral T cell clonotypes seemed absent.

Documented time point: baseline, week 1 (first vaccination visit). As to treatment: pre-vaccination baseline after standard-of-care therapy. Using immunoSEQ multiplex PCR, the repertoire was profiled, and TCRdb retains in-frame clones only, with some absent. The sample contains tens of thousands of clones, around 82% of which appear only once. Remarks on this clone: Antigen unknown.

The sequence was obtained from a young woman with glioma. Some clones in this sample may be carry-over from other donors' samples. Sequenced material: peripheral blood mononuclear cells (PBMCs), taken from a glioma patient treated with radiotherapy, temozolomide or both.

Written as DNA, the CDR3 is TGCAGCGTTGTAGGGGGCGCGACTAATGAAAAACTGTTTTTT. The encoded protein is CSVVGGATNEKLFF. V usage is TRBV29-1 and J usage is TRBJ1-4, with TRBD1 matching 7 bases. The CDR3 totals 14 residues. The V gene end was trimmed by 4 bases and the J gene end by 2 bases; junction bases not matched to a gene: 4. CDR1 SQVTM and CDR2 ANQGSEA come from the germline V gene.